The clone carrying this TCR beta chain was seen a few times. Its target is unknown. All of the isolated RNA was reverse transcribed, so expressed TCRB transcripts were sequenced. Assay used: immunoSEQ multiplex PCR; TCRdb lists only in-frame clones, some missing. The repertoire holds about 150,000 clones, with 11% as singletons. These data belong to a study of beta chain features in type 1 diabetes. General study results and limits: Shortening that was moderate but significant affected the TCRB CDR3s of Type 1 diabetes patients in all four CD4+ subsets.

Germline CDR1 is SQVTM and CDR2 is ANQGSEA. With 6 bases clipped from V and 1 base from J, the junction kept 7 bases outside the gene matches. The CDR3 is 16 residues long. Sequencing input: central memory CD4+ T cells from blood. The V call is TRBV29-1, the J call TRBJ2-6; 9 nucleotides agree with TRBD1. The sequence derives from a man between 18 and 29 years old in good health. CDR3 protein: CSVSTGGGSGANVLTF. For the CDR3, the DNA is TGCAGCGTCTCAACAGGGGGCGGTTCTGGGGCCAACGTCCTGACTTTC.